What follows are 21 T cell receptor beta chains derived from one specimen sequenced in a study of technical replicates of blood from a handful of donors. Clones were sequenced by immunoSEQ multiplex PCR, and TCRdb holds only the in-frame ones, with some missing. The sample yields approximately 52,000 clones, just over 85% seen once. The material sequenced was PBMCs. The receptors were gathered from a human donor in good health. Some clones in this sample may be carry-over from other donors' samples.

The V and J genes are TRBV7-9 and TRBJ2-7; 10 bases agree with TRBD1. Per germline, CDR1 SEHNR and CDR2 FQNEAQ (reference sequence). V lost 2 bases, J lost 3 bases, and 10 bases stayed unmatched. The CDR3 totals 17 residues. The CDR3 is CASSLLVGQGSDYEQYF. In DNA form, the CDR3 reads TGTGCCAGCAGCTTATTAGTGGGACAGGGGTCGGACTACGAGCAGTACTTC.

This sequence joins TRBV4-1 and TRBJ1-5; maybe TRBD1 (5 bases). Per germline, CDR1 MGHRA and CDR2 YSYEKL. Trimming left V 0 bases short and J 2 bases short, with 20 bases between. The CDR3 spans 19 residues. The CDR3 nucleotides are TGCGCCAGCAGCCAAGAGTTGGTCAGGACAAAAAGGGGCAATCAGCCCCAGCATTTT. Protein sequence: CASSQELVRTKRGNQPQHF.

V gene TRBV6-5 combines with J gene TRBJ1-1; 10 nucleotides agree with TRBD1. The CDR3 loop spans 13 amino acids. V was pared by 6 bases and J by 4 bases, with 2 bases of the junction left unmatched. Germline V gene sequence: CDR1 MNHEY, CDR2 SVGAGI. DNA for the CDR3: TGTGCCAGCAGGACAGGGGGCATCACTGAAGCTTTCTTT. Translation: CASRTGGITEAFF.

The chain joins TRBV5-4 to TRBJ1-2; 8 positions agree with TRBD1. The V gene end was trimmed by 4 bases and the J gene end by 3 bases; junction bases not matched to a gene: 5. Germline V gene data show CDR1 as SGHNT and CDR2 as YYREEE (reference sequence). The CDR3 is 14 residues long. CDR3 sequence: CASSAGQVYYGYTF. The CDR3 DNA follows: TGTGCCAGCAGCGCGGGACAGGTATACTATGGCTACACCTTC.

This clone was observed a few times. The V gene is TRBV7-8, the J gene TRBJ1-4; possibly TRBD1 for D (5 bases). Germline CDR1 is SGHVS and CDR2 is FQNEAQ. The CDR3 sequence is 13 residues long. V lost 5 bases, J lost 7 bases, and 11 bases lay in between. The CDR3 region is CASSPRVVEKLFF. The CDR3 DNA sequence: TGTGCCAGCAGCCCCAGGGTGGTTGAAAAACTGTTTTTT.

The J gene is TRBJ1-1, the V gene TRBV6-4, with D perhaps matching TRBD1 (5 bases). CDR3 length: 23 residues. Germline values: CDR1 MRHNA, CDR2 SNTAGT. V was trimmed by 0 bases and J by 0 bases, leaving 32 bases between them. The CDR3 reads CASSDSKVWAGKPPEAMNTEAFF. The CDR3, as DNA: TGTGCCAGCAGTGACTCTAAGGTTTGGGCAGGGAAACCTCCCGAGGCAATGAACACTGAAGCTTTCTTT.

The genes are TRBV18 and TRBJ2-3, with 9 bases matching TRBD1. The CDR3 is 14 amino acids. Germline V gene lookup returns CDR1 KGHSH and CDR2 LQKENI. V lost 3 bases, J lost 6 bases, and 4 bases stayed unmatched. The CDR3 nucleotides are TGTGCCAGCTCACCGGGACAGGGTGCGGATACGCAGTATTTT. It yields the protein CASSPGQGADTQYF.

This sequence joins TRBV5-6 and TRBJ2-7; D gene ambiguous. Trimming pared 2 bases from V and 6 bases from J, leaving 9 bases between. Germline V lookup: CDR1 SGHDT, CDR2 YYEEEE. This CDR3 contains 12 residues. The CDR3 is CASSFLSTEQYF. The CDR3 DNA sequence: TGTGCCAGCAGCTTCCTAAGCACCGAGCAGTACTTC.

This clone is a singleton in its sample. The chain carries TRBV23-1 and TRBJ2-5, with a weak D call TRBD2 (5 bases). TRBV23-1 is an ORF; its function is uncertain. CDR3 length: 14 amino acids. The V end was cut by 0 bases, the J end by 5 bases, with 10 bases between. The DNA of the CDR3 is TGCGCCAGCAGTCAATCGAGGGTATGGGAGACCCAGTACTTC. Translation: CASSQSRVWETQYF.

As DNA, the CDR3 is TGTGCCAGCAGCTCCCGGACAGGGACTAACAATGAGCAGTTCTTC. Translation: CASSSRTGTNNEQFF. This chain joins TRBV5-4 and TRBJ2-1; a possible D gene is TRBD1 (8 bases). Germline values: CDR1 SGHNT, CDR2 YYREEE (reference sequence). The CDR3 extends over 15 amino acids. Between the trimmed V and J ends, which lost 3 bases and 5 bases, there was a span of 15 bases.

The V gene is TRBV18, the J gene TRBJ1-2, with D tentatively TRBD1 (6 bases). This CDR3 contains 14 residues. Per the germline V gene, CDR1 is KGHSH and CDR2 is LQKENI. V was cut by 3 bases and J by 2 bases, with 10 bases left in between. CDR3 in amino acids: CASSPRDNNYGYTF. In nucleotides, the CDR3 is TGTGCCAGCTCACCCCGGGACAACAACTATGGCTACACCTTC.

This chain links TRBV20-1 with TRBJ2-7; D is ambiguous. From germline, CDR1 is DFQATT and CDR2 SNEGSKA (reference sequence). With 3 bases removed from V and 4 bases from J, the gap between germline ends came to 7 bases. There are 11 residues in the CDR3. CDR3 protein: CSASYRYEQYF. The CDR3, as DNA: TGCAGTGCTAGTTACAGATACGAGCAGTACTTC.

V is TRBV21-1 and J is TRBJ2-7; the tabulated D call, TRBD2, remains unverified against the DNA. TRBV21-1 constitutes a pseudogene. This CDR3 is 14 amino acids long. The CDR3 DNA follows: TGTGCCAGCAGCAAAGCGAGCAACTCCTACGAGCAGTACTTC. It encodes CASSKASNSYEQYF.

The CDR3 loop is CAWSHGTNNEQFF. CDR3 in DNA: TGTGCCTGGAGCCACGGGACAAACAATGAGCAGTTCTTC. The chain links TRBV30 to TRBJ2-1; TRBD1 is a possible D gene (6 bases). The CDR3 length is 13 residues. The germline V gene encodes CDR1 GTSNPN and CDR2 SVGIG (reference sequence). Trimming pared 3 bases from V and 5 bases from J, leaving 11 bases between.

The V gene is TRBV7-2, the J gene TRBJ1-2; 8 bases map to TRBD1. Germline V gene sequence: CDR1 SGHTA, CDR2 FQGNSA. Losses at the gene ends were 9 bases for V and 5 bases for J; bases not matched to a gene: 8. The CDR3 consists of 13 residues. CDR3 protein: CASRGQGEYGYTF. CDR3 DNA: TGTGCCAGTCGAGGACAGGGTGAATATGGCTACACCTTC. The variable domain in full, completed from reference TRBV7-2 and TRBJ1-2, reads GAGVSQSPSNKVTEKGKDVELRCDPISGHTALYWYRQSLGQGLEFLIYFQGNSAPDKSGLPSDRFSAERTGGSVSTLTIQRTQQEDSAVYLCASRGQGEYGYTFGSGTRLTVV.

This sequence joins TRBV5-4 and TRBJ2-6, with a tentative D call TRBD2 (5 bases). Germline V lookup: CDR1 SGHNT, CDR2 YYREEE (reference sequence). The germline V and J ends were trimmed by 3 bases and 0 bases, with 13 bases remaining between them. The length of the CDR3 is 17 residues. As DNA, the CDR3 is TGTGCCAGCAGCTCCATCGGGGTTAGCTCTGGGGCCAACGTCCTGACTTTC. Amino acid sequence: CASSSIGVSSGANVLTF.

This chain uses TRBV4-1 with TRBJ2-1; 7 nucleotides match TRBD1. CDR1 and CDR2 (germline): MGHRA, YSYEKL. This CDR3 has 20 residues. Trimming took 1 base from V and 3 from J; bases not matched to a gene: 18. The CDR3 region has the DNA TGCGCCAGCAGCCAAGGTAGTGCTCGTCTTAGGGACAGATACTACAATGAGCAGTTCTTC. Its protein product is CASSQGSARLRDRYYNEQFF.

This chain uses TRBV5-1 with TRBJ2-3, with 7 bases that match TRBD2. V dropped 4 bases and J dropped 2; count of bases not matched to a gene: 10. The germline V gene has CDR1 SGHRS and CDR2 YFSETQ. CDR3 size: 16 residues. The CDR3 DNA follows: TGCGCCAGCAGCCAGAGTAGAGCGGGGTACACAGATACGCAGTATTTT. Its translation is CASSQSRAGYTDTQYF.

V and J are TRBV7-2 and TRBJ2-7; 11 nucleotides align to TRBD1. CDR1 is SGHTA, CDR2 FQGNSA, per germline. The J segment lost 5 bases and the V segment lost 5 bases, leaving 2 bases of the junction unmatched. The CDR3 is made up of 13 amino acids. In DNA, the CDR3 is TGTGCCAGCAGCCGGACAGGGGGCAACGAGCAGTACTTC. As protein: CASSRTGGNEQYF.

V and J are TRBV2 and TRBJ1-1; a possible D gene is TRBD1 (6 bases). CDR3 size: 12 residues. The germline gives CDR1 SNHLY, CDR2 FYNNEI. Trimming cost V 6 bases and J 3 bases, with 8 bases left between them. This CDR3 is CASRGAYTEAFF. CDR3 coding DNA: TGTGCCAGCAGGGGGGCGTACACTGAAGCTTTCTTT. The variable domain in full, with the rest retrieved from reference TRBV2 and TRBJ1-1, is EPEVTQTPSHQVTQMGQEVILRCVPISNHLYFYWYRQILGQKVEFLVSFYNNEISEKSEIFDDQFSVERPDGSNFTLKIRSTKLEDSAMYFCASRGAYTEAFFGQGTRLTVV.

The genes are TRBV7-2 and TRBJ2-7; TRBD2 is a possible D gene (6 bases). The CDR3 runs 13 residues. V lost 1 base, J lost 7 bases, and 11 bases lay in between. The V gene's germline CDR1 is SGHTA and CDR2 FQGNSA. CDR3 sequence reads: CASSLVASDEQYF. For the CDR3, the DNA is TGTGCCAGCAGCTTAGTGGCTAGCGATGAGCAGTACTTC.